These 20 T cell receptor beta chains share one sample of origin, sequenced in a study of blood T cell repertoires in COVID-19. Profiling relied on immunoSEQ multiplex PCR, and the TCRdb table lists in-frame clones only, not all of them. Of under 200,000 clones in the sample, roughly 86% were seen once. The material sequenced was peripheral blood. The receptors come from a man younger than 35 with active or convalescent COVID-19.

The chain employs TRBV5-6 and TRBJ2-6; D possibly corresponds to TRBD1 (5 bases). From germline, CDR1 is SGHDT and CDR2 YYEEEE. The CDR3 extends over 16 amino acids. V was shortened by 2 bases and J by 0 bases, with 9 bases between the two germline ends. For the CDR3, the DNA is TGTGCCAGCAGCTTACAGGTATTCTCTGGGGCCAACGTCCTGACTTTC. Its translation: CASSLQVFSGANVLTF. The complete variable domain, with remaining parts taken from reference TRBV5-6 and TRBJ2-6, reads DAGVTQSPTHLIKTRGQQVTLRCSPKSGHDTVSWYQQALGQGPQFIFQYYEEEERQRGNFPDRFSGHQFPNYSSELNVNALLLGDSALYLCASSLQVFSGANVLTFGAGSRLTVL.

J is TRBJ1-1 and V is TRBV7-9; 9 nucleotides agree with TRBD1. Germline CDR1 is SEHNR and CDR2 is FQNEAQ (reference sequence). The CDR3 sequence is 13 residues long. With V trimmed by 5 bases and J by 4 bases, 2 bases remained unmatched. The CDR3 spells CASSDRGATEAFF. CDR3 in DNA: TGTGCCAGCAGCGACAGGGGGGCCACTGAAGCTTTCTTT.

The chain has TRBV6-5 and TRBJ2-7, with 9 bases lining up with TRBD1. Unmatched junction bases numbered 9, after V lost 5 bases and J lost 4 bases. The CDR3 is made up of 15 amino acids. CDR1 is MNHEY and CDR2 is SVGAGI in the germline V gene. CDR3 coding DNA: TGTGCCAGCAGTCAATCCGGGACAGGGAGGTACGAGCAGTACTTC. Translation: CASSQSGTGRYEQYF.

The J gene is TRBJ2-2, the V gene TRBV11-2, with 8 bases identical to TRBD2. The CDR3 covers 15 residues. Per germline, CDR1 SGHAT and CDR2 FQNNGV. V shed 6 bases, J shed 3 bases, and the junction held 6 bases outside the gene matches. CDR3 coding DNA: TGTGCCAGCAGTTTTAGCGGGGTCGACACCGGGGAGCTGTTTTTT. The encoded protein is CASSFSGVDTGELFF. The complete variable domain, with remaining parts taken from reference TRBV11-2 and TRBJ2-2, reads EAGVAQSPRYKIIEKRQSVAFWCNPISGHATLYWYQQILGQGPKLLIQFQNNGVVDDSQLPKDRFSAERLKGVDSTLKIQPAKLEDSAVYLCASSFSGVDTGELFFGEGSRLTVL.

The chain employs TRBV29-1 and TRBJ2-2; 16 positions agree with TRBD2. Germline V lookup: CDR1 SQVTM, CDR2 ANQGSEA. The trim removed 6 bases at V and 0 bases at J, leaving 4 bases unmatched. The CDR3 length is 17 residues. The CDR3 bases are TGCAGCGTCCCGGGACTAGCGGGAGGGACGAACACCGGGGAGCTGTTTTTT. It is translated as CSVPGLAGGTNTGELFF.

In regard to this clone: The DNA is omitted, as the CDR3 cannot be located on it reliably, and the CDR3 follows TCRdb's listing. The CDR3 spells CASTSGRTQYF. The chain combines TRBV19 with TRBJ2-5; no DNA check was done on the table's D call, TRBD2. The CDR3 sequence runs 11 residues, both termini included. CDR1 and CDR2 from the germline V gene are LNHDA and SQIVND (reference sequence).

The chain carries TRBV5-4 and TRBJ1-1, with a tentative D call TRBD1 (5 bases). Trimming removed 0 bases at V and 1 base at J, with 10 bases between. CDR3 size: 15 residues. In germline, CDR1 is SGHNT, CDR2 YYREEE (reference sequence). CDR3 sequence: CASSLEGVGNTEAFF. The DNA for the CDR3 is TGTGCCAGCAGCTTGGAAGGGGTTGGGAACACTGAAGCTTTCTTT. Variable domain in full (rest from reference TRBV5-4 and TRBJ1-1): ETGVTQSPTHLIKTRGQQVTLRCSSQSGHNTVSWYQQALGQGPQFIFQYYREEENGRGNFPPRFSGLQFPNYSSELNVNALELDDSALYLCASSLEGVGNTEAFFGQGTRLTVV.

This clone has a single count. The V and J genes are TRBV6-5 and TRBJ2-7, with 7 nucleotides matching TRBD2. V lost 0 bases and J lost 0; bases outside the gene matches: 5. CDR3 length: 16 residues. CDR1 is MNHEY, CDR2 SVGAGI, per germline. The CDR3, as DNA: TGTGCCAGCAGTTACTCGGCGGCTAGCGGCTCCTACGAGCAGTACTTC. This codes for CASSYSAASGSYEQYF.

For this clone: Other DNA sequences in this sample translate to the same CDR3. This chain's CDR3 is CASSSQGENSPLHF. CDR3 nucleotides: TGTGCCAGTAGTTCACAGGGAGAGAATTCACCCCTCCACTTT. The chain uses TRBV19 and TRBJ1-6; the D gene is possibly TRBD1 (6 bases). The CDR3 sequence is 14 residues long. CDR1 is LNHDA, CDR2 SQIVND, per germline (reference sequence). Trimming removed 5 bases from V and 7 bases from J, with 12 bases in between.

This rearrangement joins TRBV30 to TRBJ1-3, with D possibly being TRBD1 (6 bases). The CDR3 contains 19 residues. Per germline, CDR1 GTSNPN and CDR2 SVGIG (reference sequence). Trimming took 2 bases from V and 0 from J, leaving 23 bases between them. The CDR3, as DNA: TGTGCCTGGAGTCCGCTCCTCAATCCTACAGGGACCTCTGGAAACACCATATATTTT. Protein: CAWSPLLNPTGTSGNTIYF.

This sequence joins TRBV30 and TRBJ2-1; D not certain. The CDR3 loop spans 15 amino acids. Trimming pared 0 bases from V and 5 bases from J, leaving 14 bases between. CDR1 is GTSNPN, CDR2 SVGIG, per germline (reference sequence). CDR3 amino acids: CAWSVRFLSDNEQFF. CDR3 bases: TGTGCCTGGAGTGTTCGTTTTCTGTCAGACAATGAGCAGTTCTTC.

As DNA, the CDR3 is TGTGCCAGCAGCCAATCGGACAGGGGCTCGCAGCCCCAGCATTTT. Protein: CASSQSDRGSQPQHF. The rearrangement uses TRBV16 and TRBJ1-5, with 9 bases that match TRBD1. Germline V gene data show CDR1 as KGHSY and CDR2 as FQNENV. This CDR3 spans 15 amino acids. V shed 0 bases, J shed 7 bases, and the junction held 4 bases outside the gene matches.

The genes are TRBV5-4 and TRBJ1-3; D not resolved. Germline V CDR1 and CDR2: SGHNT, YYREEE (reference sequence). This CDR3 is 12 amino acids long. With 1 base removed from V and 4 bases from J, the gap between germline ends came to 3 bases. The CDR3 DNA follows: TGTGCCAGCAGCTTGTCAGGAAACACCATATATTTT. Translated, it gives CASSLSGNTIYF. The whole variable domain, filled in from reference TRBV5-4 and TRBJ1-3, reads ETGVTQSPTHLIKTRGQQVTLRCSSQSGHNTVSWYQQALGQGPQFIFQYYREEENGRGNFPPRFSGLQFPNYSSELNVNALELDDSALYLCASSLSGNTIYFGEGSWLTVV.

The chain couples TRBV5-8 to TRBJ1-3, with D possibly matching TRBD1 (5 bases). The CDR3 has 15 amino acids. Trimming took off 5 bases at V and 4 bases at J, with 16 bases between the two ends. From germline, CDR1 is SGHTS and CDR2 YDEGEE. The CDR3 region is CASSRGTVQGNTIYF. The CDR3 DNA follows: TGTGCCAGCAGTCGGGGGACGGTACAAGGAAACACCATATATTTT.

The V gene is TRBV5-1, the J gene TRBJ1-3; D is undetermined. The CDR3 runs 15 residues. Germline loops: CDR1 SGHRS, CDR2 YFSETQ. V lost 4 bases and J 0 bases, leaving 11 bases between the germline ends. The CDR3 sequence: CASSPTRVSGNTIYF. The CDR3 coding sequence is TGCGCCAGCAGCCCCACCCGGGTCTCTGGAAACACCATATATTTT.

The chain is built from TRBV18 and TRBJ2-7; 11 nucleotides line up with TRBD1. CDR1 is KGHSH, CDR2 LQKENI, per germline. The CDR3 runs to 15 residues. Germline trimming cut 3 bases from V and 3 bases from J; bases unmatched to any gene: 4. The CDR3 loop is CASSPGTGGYYEQYF. The CDR3 region has the DNA TGTGCCAGCTCACCTGGGACAGGGGGATACTACGAGCAGTACTTC.

This clone was observed a few times. The genes are TRBV15 and TRBJ1-6; TRBD1 agrees at 7 bases. Germline CDR1 reads LNHNV; CDR2 reads YYDKDF (reference sequence). The V segment lost 5 bases and the J segment 9 bases; nucleotides outside the gene matches: 7. The length of the CDR3 is 14 residues. DNA of the CDR3: TGTGCCACCAGCCAAGACAGGGTGGGTTCACCCCTCCACTTT. It codes for CATSQDRVGSPLHF. Variable domain in full (rest from reference TRBV15 and TRBJ1-6): DAMVIQNPRYQVTQFGKPVTLSCSQTLNHNVMYWYQQKSSQAPKLLFHYYDKDFNNEADTPDNFQSRRPNTSFCFLDIRSPGLGDTAMYLCATSQDRVGSPLHFGNGTRLTVT.

CDR3 loop: CASTPGLADQETQYF. The CDR3, as DNA: TGTGCCTCGACGCCGGGACTAGCGGACCAAGAGACCCAGTACTTC. This rearrangement joins TRBV5-3 to TRBJ2-5, with 11 nucleotides matching TRBD2. TRBV5-3 belongs to the ORF category, with a function that is uncertain. The CDR3 is made up of 15 amino acids. Trimming cost V 10 bases and J 0 bases; bases outside gene matches: 8.

The chain joins TRBV2 to TRBJ2-2, with TRBD2 matching 12 bases. Per the germline V gene, CDR1 is SNHLY and CDR2 is FYNNEI. The V and J ends lost 4 bases and 5 bases, in that order; junction bases with no gene match: 2. This CDR3 has 15 residues. CDR3 in DNA: TGTGCCAGCAGTGGGACTAGCGGGGTTACCGGGGAGCTGTTTTTT. Residues: CASSGTSGVTGELFF.

Here the CDR3 reads CASRPGTGGKTEAFF. The CDR3 DNA reads TGTGCCAGCAGACCTGGGACAGGGGGGAAAACTGAAGCTTTCTTT. J is TRBJ1-1 and V is TRBV27, with 11 bases matching TRBD1. The length of the CDR3 is 15 residues. Germline trimming cut 6 bases from V and 5 bases from J; bases unmatched to any gene: 8. Germline lookup yields CDR1 MNHEY and CDR2 SMNVEV (reference sequence).